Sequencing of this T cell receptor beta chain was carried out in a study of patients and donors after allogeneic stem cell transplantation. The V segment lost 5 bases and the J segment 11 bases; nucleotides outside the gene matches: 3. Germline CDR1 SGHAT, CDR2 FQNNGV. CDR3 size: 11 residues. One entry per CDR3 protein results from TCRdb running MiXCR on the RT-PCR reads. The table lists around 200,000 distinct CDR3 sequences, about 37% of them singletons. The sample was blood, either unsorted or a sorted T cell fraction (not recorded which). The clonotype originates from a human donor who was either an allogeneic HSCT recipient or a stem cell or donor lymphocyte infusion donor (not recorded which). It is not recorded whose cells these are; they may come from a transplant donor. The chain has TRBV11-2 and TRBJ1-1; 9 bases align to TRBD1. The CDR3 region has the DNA TGTGCCAGCAGCATACAGGGGGCGGCTTTCTTT. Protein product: CASSIQGAAFF.